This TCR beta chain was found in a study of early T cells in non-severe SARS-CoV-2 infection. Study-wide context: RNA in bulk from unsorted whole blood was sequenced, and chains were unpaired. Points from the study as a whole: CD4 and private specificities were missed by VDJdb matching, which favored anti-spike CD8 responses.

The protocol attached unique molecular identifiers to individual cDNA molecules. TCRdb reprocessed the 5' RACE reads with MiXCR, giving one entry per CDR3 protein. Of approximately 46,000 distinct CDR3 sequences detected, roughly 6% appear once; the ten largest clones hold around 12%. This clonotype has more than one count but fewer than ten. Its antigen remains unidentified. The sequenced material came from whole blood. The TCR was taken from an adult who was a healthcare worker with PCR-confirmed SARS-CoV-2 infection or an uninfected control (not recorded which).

CDR3 region: CASSEFSPGYEQYF. Here the CDR3 DNA reads TGCGCCAGCAGTGAATTTAGTCCTGGGTACGAGCAGTACTTC. The chain joins TRBV10-2 to TRBJ2-7; no definite D call. The CDR3 extends over 14 amino acids. Trimming pared 3 bases from V and 4 bases from J, leaving 13 bases between. Germline assignment: CDR1 WSHSY and CDR2 SAAADI.